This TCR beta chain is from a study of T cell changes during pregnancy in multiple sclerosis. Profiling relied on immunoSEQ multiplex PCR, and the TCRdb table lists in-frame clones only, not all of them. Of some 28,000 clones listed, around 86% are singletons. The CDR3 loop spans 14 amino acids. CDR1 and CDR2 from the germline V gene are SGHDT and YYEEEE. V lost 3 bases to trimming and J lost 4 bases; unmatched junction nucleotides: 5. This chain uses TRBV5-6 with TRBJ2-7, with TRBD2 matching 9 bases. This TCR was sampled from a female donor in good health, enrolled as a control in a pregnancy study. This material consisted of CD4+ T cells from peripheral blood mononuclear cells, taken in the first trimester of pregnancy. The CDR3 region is CASSWGLAPYEQYF. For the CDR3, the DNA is TGTGCCAGCAGCTGGGGACTAGCTCCGTACGAGCAGTACTTC.